This TCR beta chain was obtained from a study of T-cell reconstitution after alpha-beta-depleted transplantation in children. Library preparation (for TCRbeta) was performed with unique molecular identifiers. Each CDR3 protein is one row after TCRdb ran MiXCR on the PCR reads. The data contain 500,000 to 600,000 distinct CDR3 sequences, 32% of them seen just once; the ten biggest clones take up around 2.3%. Germline CDR1 is MNHNS and CDR2 is SASEGT. This CDR3 contains 14 residues. The V end lost 7 bases, the J end lost 4 bases, and 14 bases lay between the germline ends. This clonotype was sampled from a human donor who donated a stem cell graft to a child with aplastic anemia. The chain couples TRBV6-1 to TRBJ2-1, with D perhaps TRBD1 (6 bases). This specimen was PBMCs from the stem cell graft donor, taken from the stem cell graft. In DNA, the CDR3 is TGTGCCAGCACTCCCGGGACACATTACAATGAGCAGTTCTTC. It encodes CASTPGTHYNEQFF.